The rows below give T cell receptor beta chains drawn from one sample of a study of control samples from healthy donors and cancer patients. Clones were sequenced by immunoSEQ multiplex PCR, and TCRdb holds only the in-frame ones, with some missing. The table has about 150,000 clones, about 93% seen once; the top ten hold 2% to 2.5%. Sequences were obtained from blood. The receptors were sampled from a man aged 50 to 59 in good health. The CDR3 runs from the conserved cysteine through the conserved F or W. Fields, in order: J gene, clone size, V gene, D gene, CDR3 protein, CDR3 DNA. D genes are given only for firm matches. Rows may omit the clone size; those that give it use once, few, many or a size class.

j_gene: TRBJ2-5; abundance: once; v_gene: TRBV5-8; d_gene: TRBD1; CDR3aa: CASSPRDRAETQYF; CDR3nt: TGTGCCAGCAGCCCAAGGGACAGGGCGGAGACCCAGTACTTC
j_gene: TRBJ1-4; abundance: -; v_gene: TRBV10-2; d_gene: -; CDR3aa: CASSEIREKLFF; CDR3nt: TGCGCCAGCAGTGAGATCCGTGAAAAACTGTTTTTT
j_gene: TRBJ2-7; abundance: -; v_gene: TRBV28; d_gene: TRBD2; CDR3aa: CASSLPSGGAYEQYF; CDR3nt: TGTGCCAGCAGTTTGCCCAGCGGGGGAGCCTACGAGCAGTACTTC
j_gene: TRBJ2-1; abundance: -; v_gene: TRBV11-3; d_gene: TRBD1; CDR3aa: CASSSTGGQQFF; CDR3nt: TGTGCCAGCAGCTCTACAGGGGGTCAGCAGTTCTTC
j_gene: TRBJ1-4; abundance: -; v_gene: TRBV4-2; d_gene: TRBD1; CDR3aa: CASSQEGQGTEKLFF; CDR3nt: TGTGCCAGCAGCCAAGAGGGACAGGGGACCGAAAAACTGTTTTTT
j_gene: TRBJ1-1; abundance: -; v_gene: TRBV9; d_gene: -; CDR3aa: CASSAISSMNTEAFF; CDR3nt: TGTGCCAGCAGCGCGATTTCCTCCATGAACACTGAAGCTTTCTTT
j_gene: TRBJ2-4; abundance: -; v_gene: TRBV12-3/TRBV12-4; d_gene: -; CDR3aa: CASSPKGNIQYF; CDR3nt: TGTGCCAGCAGTCCCAAGGGGAACATTCAGTACTTC
j_gene: TRBJ1-3; abundance: -; v_gene: TRBV6-4; d_gene: -; CDR3aa: CASSDRVYTIYF; CDR3nt: TGTGCCAGCAGTGACAGGGTCTACACCATATATTTT
j_gene: TRBJ2-3; abundance: -; v_gene: TRBV11-2; d_gene: -; CDR3aa: CASSPVRADTQYF; CDR3nt: TGTGCCAGCAGCCCCGTCCGGGCAGATACGCAGTATTTT
j_gene: TRBJ2-7; abundance: once; v_gene: TRBV27; d_gene: -; CDR3aa: CASSLSTMGGRYEQYF; CDR3nt: TGTGCCAGCAGTTTATCTACTATGGGGGGCCGATACGAGCAGTACTTC
j_gene: TRBJ2-4; abundance: -; v_gene: TRBV18; d_gene: TRBD1; CDR3aa: CASSPPGQTKNIQYF; CDR3nt: TGTGCCAGCTCACCACCGGGACAGACCAAAAACATTCAGTACTTC
j_gene: TRBJ2-1; abundance: -; v_gene: TRBV5-1; d_gene: TRBD1; CDR3aa: CASSLGDRDYNEQFF; CDR3nt: TGCGCCAGCAGCTTGGGGGACAGGGACTACAATGAGCAGTTCTTC
j_gene: TRBJ2-3; abundance: -; v_gene: TRBV5-1; d_gene: -; CDR3aa: CASSLALAKTSTDTQYF; CDR3nt: TGCGCCAGCAGCTTGGCCCTAGCGAAGACTAGCACAGATACGCAGTATTTT
j_gene: TRBJ2-7; abundance: -; v_gene: TRBV5-6; d_gene: -; CDR3aa: CASSLRTVQGNEQYF; CDR3nt: TGTGCCAGCAGCTTGAGGACAGTGCAAGGTAACGAGCAGTACTTC